This T cell receptor beta chain emerged from a study of OX40 agonist ivuxolimab in advanced cancers. Per germline, CDR1 SGHNT and CDR2 YYREEE (reference sequence). The CDR3 has 17 residues. The V end was cut by 4 bases, the J end by 7 bases, with 26 bases between. Libraries were prepared by immunoSEQ multiplex PCR; TCRdb keeps only in-frame clonotypes and omits some of them. The sample has tens of thousands of clones; roughly 88% are singletons. The chain joins TRBV5-4 to TRBJ2-5; the D gene is possibly TRBD2 (6 bases). This TCR derives from an adult with an advanced solid tumor such as melanoma, head and neck, liver or kidney cancer. The material was CD4+ or CD8+ T cells sorted from blood, obtained in a trial of the OX40 agonist ivuxolimab. The CDR3 here is CASSPRPFSGQVRTQYF. The CDR3 region has the DNA TGTGCCAGCAGCCCCCGTCCGTTCAGCGGGCAAGTTCGGACCCAGTACTTC. Supplemented by reference TRBV5-4 and TRBJ2-5, the full variable domain reads ETGVTQSPTHLIKTRGQQVTLRCSSQSGHNTVSWYQQALGQGPQFIFQYYREEENGRGNFPPRFSGLQFPNYSSELNVNALELDDSALYLCASSPRPFSGQVRTQYFGPGTRLLVL.